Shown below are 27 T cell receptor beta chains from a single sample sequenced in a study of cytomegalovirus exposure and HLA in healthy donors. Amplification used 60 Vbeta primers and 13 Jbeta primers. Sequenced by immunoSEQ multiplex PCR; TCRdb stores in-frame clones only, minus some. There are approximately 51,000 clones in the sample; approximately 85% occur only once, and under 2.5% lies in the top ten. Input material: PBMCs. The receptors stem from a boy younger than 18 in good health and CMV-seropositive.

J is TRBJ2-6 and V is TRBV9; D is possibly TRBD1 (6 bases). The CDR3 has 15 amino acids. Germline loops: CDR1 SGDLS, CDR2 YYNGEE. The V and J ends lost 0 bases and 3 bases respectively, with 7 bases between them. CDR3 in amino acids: CASSVEQGGANVLTF. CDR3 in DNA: TGTGCCAGCAGCGTAGAACAGGGTGGGGCCAACGTCCTGACTTTC.

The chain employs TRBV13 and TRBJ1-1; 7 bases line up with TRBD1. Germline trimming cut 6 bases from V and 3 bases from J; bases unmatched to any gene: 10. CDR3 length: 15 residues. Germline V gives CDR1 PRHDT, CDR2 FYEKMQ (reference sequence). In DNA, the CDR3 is TGTGCCAGCAGTTCATCGGACAGGCGGTACACTGAAGCTTTCTTT. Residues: CASSSSDRRYTEAFF. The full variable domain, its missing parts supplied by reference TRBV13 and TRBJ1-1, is AAGVIQSPRHLIKEKRETATLKCYPIPRHDTVYWYQQGPGQDPQFLISFYEKMQSDKGSIPDRFSAQQFSDYHSELNMSSLELGDSALYFCASSSSDRRYTEAFFGQGTRLTVV.

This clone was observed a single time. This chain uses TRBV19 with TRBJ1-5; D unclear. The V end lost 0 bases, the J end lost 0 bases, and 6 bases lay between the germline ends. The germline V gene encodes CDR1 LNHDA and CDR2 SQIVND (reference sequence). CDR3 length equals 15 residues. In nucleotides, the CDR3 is TGTGCCAGTAGTATAGATCACAGTAGCAATCAGCCCCAGCATTTT. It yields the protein CASSIDHSSNQPQHF.

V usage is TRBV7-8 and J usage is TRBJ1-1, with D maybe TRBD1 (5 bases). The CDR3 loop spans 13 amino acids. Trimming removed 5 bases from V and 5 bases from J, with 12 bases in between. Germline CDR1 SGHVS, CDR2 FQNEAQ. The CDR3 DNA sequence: TGTGCCAGCAGCCCAAACGGGGGGACTGAAGCTTTCTTT. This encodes CASSPNGGTEAFF.

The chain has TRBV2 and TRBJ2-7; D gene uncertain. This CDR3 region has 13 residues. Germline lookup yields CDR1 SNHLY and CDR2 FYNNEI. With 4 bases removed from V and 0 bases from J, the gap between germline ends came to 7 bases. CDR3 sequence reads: CASSVGRSYEQYF. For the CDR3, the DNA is TGTGCCAGCAGTGTGGGCCGCTCCTACGAGCAGTACTTC.

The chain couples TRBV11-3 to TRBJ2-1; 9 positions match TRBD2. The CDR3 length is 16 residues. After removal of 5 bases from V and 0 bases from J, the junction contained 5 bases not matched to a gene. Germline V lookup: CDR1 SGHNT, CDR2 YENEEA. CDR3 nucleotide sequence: TGTGCCAGCAGCGGGCTAGCGGGGAGCTCCTACAATGAGCAGTTCTTC. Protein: CASSGLAGSSYNEQFF.

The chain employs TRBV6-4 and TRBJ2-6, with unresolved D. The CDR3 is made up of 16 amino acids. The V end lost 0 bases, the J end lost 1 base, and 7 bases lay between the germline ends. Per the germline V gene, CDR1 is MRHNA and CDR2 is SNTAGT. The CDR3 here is CASSDSSHSGANVLTF. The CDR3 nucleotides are TGTGCCAGCAGTGACTCGAGTCATTCTGGGGCCAACGTCCTGACTTTC.

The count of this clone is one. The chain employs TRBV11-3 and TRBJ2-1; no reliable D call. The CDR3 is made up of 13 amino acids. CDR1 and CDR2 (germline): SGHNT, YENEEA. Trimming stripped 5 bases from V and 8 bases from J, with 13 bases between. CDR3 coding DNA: TGTGCCAGCAGCCCACCGTCAAGCCATGAGCAGTTCTTC. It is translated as CASSPPSSHEQFF.

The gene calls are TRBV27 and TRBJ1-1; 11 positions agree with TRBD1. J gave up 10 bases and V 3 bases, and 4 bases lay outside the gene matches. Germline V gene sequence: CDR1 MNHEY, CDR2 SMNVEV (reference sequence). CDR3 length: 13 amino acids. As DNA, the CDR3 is TGTGCCAGCAGTTTGGGACAGGGGGAAGGAGCTTTCTTT. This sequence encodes CASSLGQGEGAFF.

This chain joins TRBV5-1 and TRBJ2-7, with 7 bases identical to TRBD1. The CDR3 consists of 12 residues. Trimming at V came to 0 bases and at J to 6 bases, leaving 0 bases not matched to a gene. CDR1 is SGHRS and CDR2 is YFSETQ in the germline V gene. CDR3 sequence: CASSLGQGEQYF. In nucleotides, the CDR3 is TGCGCCAGCAGCTTGGGACAGGGCGAGCAGTACTTC.

As DNA, the CDR3 is TGTGCCAGTTCCGGACAGGGAGGAGAAAAACTGTTTTTT. This translates into CASSGQGGEKLFF. The chain recombines TRBV19 with TRBJ1-4, with 8 positions matching TRBD1. Unmatched junction bases numbered 7, after V lost 8 bases and J lost 8 bases. Germline V lookup: CDR1 LNHDA, CDR2 SQIVND (reference sequence). This CDR3 is built from 13 residues.

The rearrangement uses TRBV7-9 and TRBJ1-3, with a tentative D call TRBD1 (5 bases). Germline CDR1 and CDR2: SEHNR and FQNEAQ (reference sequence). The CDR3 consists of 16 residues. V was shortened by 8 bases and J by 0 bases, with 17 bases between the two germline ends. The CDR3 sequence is CASVLVRGPSGNTIYF. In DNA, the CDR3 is TGTGCCAGCGTACTCGTTAGGGGTCCCTCTGGAAACACCATATATTTT.

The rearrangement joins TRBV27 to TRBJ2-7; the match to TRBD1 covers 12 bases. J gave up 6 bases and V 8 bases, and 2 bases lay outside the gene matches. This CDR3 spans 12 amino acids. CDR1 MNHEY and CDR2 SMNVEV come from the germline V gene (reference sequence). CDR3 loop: CASGTGGSEQYF. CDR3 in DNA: TGTGCCAGCGGGACAGGGGGCTCCGAGCAGTACTTC.

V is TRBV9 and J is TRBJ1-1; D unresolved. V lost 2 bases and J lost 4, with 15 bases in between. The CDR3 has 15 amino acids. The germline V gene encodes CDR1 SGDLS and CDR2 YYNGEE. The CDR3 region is CASSVLLTDTTEAFF. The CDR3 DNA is TGTGCCAGCAGCGTGCTCCTAACAGACACCACTGAAGCTTTCTTT.

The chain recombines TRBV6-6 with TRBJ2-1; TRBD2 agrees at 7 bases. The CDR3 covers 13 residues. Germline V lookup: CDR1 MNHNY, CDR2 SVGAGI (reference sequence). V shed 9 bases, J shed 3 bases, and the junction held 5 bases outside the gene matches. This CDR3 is CASCGGLYNEQFF. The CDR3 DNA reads TGTGCCAGTTGCGGGGGACTCTACAATGAGCAGTTCTTC.

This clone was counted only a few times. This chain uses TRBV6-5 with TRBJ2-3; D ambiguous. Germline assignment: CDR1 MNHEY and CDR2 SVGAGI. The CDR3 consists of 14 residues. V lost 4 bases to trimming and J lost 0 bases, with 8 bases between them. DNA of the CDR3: TGTGCCAGCAGTTCGACACTCAGCACAGATACGCAGTATTTT. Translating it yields CASSSTLSTDTQYF.

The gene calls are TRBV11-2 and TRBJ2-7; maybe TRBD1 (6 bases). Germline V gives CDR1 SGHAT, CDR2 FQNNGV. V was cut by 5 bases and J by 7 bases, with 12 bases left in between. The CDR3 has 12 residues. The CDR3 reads CASSPTGREQYF. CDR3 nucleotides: TGTGCCAGCAGCCCTACAGGGCGGGAGCAGTACTTC.

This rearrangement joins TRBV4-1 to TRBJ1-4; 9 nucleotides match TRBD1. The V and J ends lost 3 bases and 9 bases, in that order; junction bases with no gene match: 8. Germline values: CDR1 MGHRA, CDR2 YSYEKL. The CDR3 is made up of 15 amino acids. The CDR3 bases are TGCGCCAGCAGCCACGTTGGGACAGGGAAGAAAAAACTGTTTTTT. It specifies CASSHVGTGKKKLFF.

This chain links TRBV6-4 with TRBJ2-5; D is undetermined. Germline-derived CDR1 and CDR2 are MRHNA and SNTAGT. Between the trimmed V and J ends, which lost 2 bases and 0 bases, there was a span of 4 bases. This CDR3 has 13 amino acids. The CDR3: CASSDLYQETQYF. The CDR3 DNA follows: TGTGCCAGCAGTGACCTGTACCAAGAGACCCAGTACTTC.

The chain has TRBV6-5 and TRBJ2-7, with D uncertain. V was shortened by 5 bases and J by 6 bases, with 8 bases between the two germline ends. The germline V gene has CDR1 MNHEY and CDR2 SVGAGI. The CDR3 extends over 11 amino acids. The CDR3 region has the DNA TGTGCCAGCAGTCGAACGGGCGAGCAGTACTTC. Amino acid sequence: CASSRTGEQYF.

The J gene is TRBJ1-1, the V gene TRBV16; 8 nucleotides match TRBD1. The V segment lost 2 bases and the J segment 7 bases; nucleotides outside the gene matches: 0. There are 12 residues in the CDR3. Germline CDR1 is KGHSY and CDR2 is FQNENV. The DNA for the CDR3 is TGTGCCAGCAGCCAAGACAGGGGTGAAGCTTTCTTT. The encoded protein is CASSQDRGEAFF.

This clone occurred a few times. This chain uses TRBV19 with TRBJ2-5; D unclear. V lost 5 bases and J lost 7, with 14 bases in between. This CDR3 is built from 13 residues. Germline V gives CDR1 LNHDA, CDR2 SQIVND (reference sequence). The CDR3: CASSAIPSGTQYF. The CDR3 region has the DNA TGTGCCAGTAGTGCGATCCCGTCGGGGACCCAGTACTTC. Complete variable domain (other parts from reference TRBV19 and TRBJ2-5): DGGITQSPKYLFRKEGQNVTLSCEQNLNHDAMYWYRQDPGQGLRLIYYSQIVNDFQKGDIAEGYSVSREKKESFPLTVTSAQKNPTAFYLCASSAIPSGTQYFGPGTRLLVL.

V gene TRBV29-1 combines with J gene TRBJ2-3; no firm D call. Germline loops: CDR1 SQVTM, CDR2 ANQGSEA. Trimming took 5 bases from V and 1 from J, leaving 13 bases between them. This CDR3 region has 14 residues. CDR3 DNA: TGCAGCGTTTCAAGCCTACGGGGCACAGATACGCAGTATTTT. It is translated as CSVSSLRGTDTQYF.

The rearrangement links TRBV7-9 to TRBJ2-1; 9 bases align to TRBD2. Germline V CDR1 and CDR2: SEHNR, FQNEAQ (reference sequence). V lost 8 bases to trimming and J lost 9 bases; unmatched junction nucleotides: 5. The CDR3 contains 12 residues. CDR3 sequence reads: CASGRGGSEQFF. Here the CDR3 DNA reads TGTGCCAGCGGGCGGGGGGGGAGTGAGCAGTTCTTC. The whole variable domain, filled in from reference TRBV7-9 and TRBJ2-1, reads DTGVSQNPRHKITKRGQNVTFRCDPISEHNRLYWYRQTLGQGPEFLTYFQNEAQLEKSRLLSDRFSAERPKGSFSTLEIQRTEQGDSAMYLCASGRGGSEQFFGPGTRLTVL.

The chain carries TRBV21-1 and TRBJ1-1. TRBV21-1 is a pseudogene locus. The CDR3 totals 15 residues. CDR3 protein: CASSKEEGAGEEAFF. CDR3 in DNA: TGTGCCAGCAGCAAAGAGGAAGGGGCGGGGGAAGAAGCTTTCTTT.

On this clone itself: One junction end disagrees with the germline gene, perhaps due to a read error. The CDR3 sequence: CASSPVGLMNTEAFF. The CDR3 DNA reads as TGTGCTAGCAGCCCTGTGGGACTCATGAACACTGAAGCTTTCTTT. The chain uses TRBV7-7 and TRBJ1-1, with D possibly being TRBD1 (5 bases). The CDR3 spans 15 residues. Per germline, CDR1 SSHAT and CDR2 FNYEAQ (reference sequence).

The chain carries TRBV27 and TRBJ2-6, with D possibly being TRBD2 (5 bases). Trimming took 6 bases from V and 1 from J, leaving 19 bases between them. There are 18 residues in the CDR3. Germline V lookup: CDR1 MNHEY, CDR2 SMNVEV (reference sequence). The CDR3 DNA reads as TGTGCCAGCAGACTTAGGACTCGGGCTCCTTCTGGGGCCAACGTCCTGACTTTC. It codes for CASRLRTRAPSGANVLTF. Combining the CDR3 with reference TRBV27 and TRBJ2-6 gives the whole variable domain EAQVTQNPRYLITVTGKKLTVTCSQNMNHEYMSWYRQDPGLGLRQIYYSMNVEVTDKGDVPEGYKVSRKEKRNFPLILESPSPNQTSLYFCASRLRTRAPSGANVLTFGAGSRLTVL.